The following is a T cell receptor beta chain sequence with its context. Repertoires were generated with immunoSEQ multiplex PCR, while TCRdb's copy carries only in-frame clones and drops some. The table records about 150,000 clones, 85% to 95% of them present only once. This entry belongs to a study of T cell responses to AZD1222 COVID-19 vaccine. Overall study: Pooling was applied to second doses at about 4 or about 12 weeks.

This TCR was recovered from an adult in good health. The source was peripheral blood, collected on day 0 of AZD1222 vaccination.

As DNA, the CDR3 is TGTGCCAGCAGTTTTCCAGGGGCGGTTGAAAAACTGTTTTTT. Amino acid sequence: CASSFPGAVEKLFF. The V call is TRBV28, the J call TRBJ1-4, with D maybe TRBD1 (6 bases). V lost 3 bases, J lost 7 bases, and 12 bases lay in between. The CDR3 is 14 amino acids. The V gene's germline CDR1 is MDHEN and CDR2 SYDVKM.